The rows below give T cell receptor beta chains drawn from one sample of a study of T cell responses to AZD1222 COVID-19 vaccine. This table comes from immunoSEQ multiplex PCR, and its TCRdb copy is limited to in-frame clones, with some not included. The sample records about 82,000 clones, over 75% being singletons. This sample comprised peripheral blood, obtained 28 days after the second AZD1222 dose. The origin of the receptors is an adult who received the AZD1222 COVID-19 vaccine. The CDR3 runs from the conserved cysteine through the conserved F or W. A D gene is named only where the DNA matches it firmly. Only some rows state a clone size, as once, few, many or a class for expanded clones.

v_gene	abundance	d_gene	j_gene	CDR3nt	CDR3aa
TRBV11-2	-	-	TRBJ2-3	TGTGCCAGCAGCTTAGATGGGGGGAGCACAGATACGCAGTATTTT	CASSLDGGSTDTQYF
TRBV2	-	TRBD2	TRBJ2-1	TGTGCCAGCAGGGGGGGACTAGCGGGGCTCGGGAATGAGCAGTTCTTC	CASRGGLAGLGNEQFF
TRBV6-1	-	-	TRBJ1-1	TGTGCCAGCTGCACACGGAACACTGAAGCTTTCTTT	CASCTRNTEAFF
TRBV18	-	-	TRBJ1-4	TGTGCCAGCTCTCCGACGCGGGAAAAACTGTTTTTT	CASSPTREKLFF
TRBV5-6	-	-	TRBJ2-3	TGTGCCAGCAGCTTGTTCAGGGATTTAGATACGCAGTATTTT	CASSLFRDLDTQYF
TRBV11-2	once	TRBD1	TRBJ1-1	TGTGCCAGCAGCCCGACGACAGGGGTGAGAGGGGACACTGAAGCTTTCTTT	CASSPTTGVRGDTEAFF
TRBV5-1	-	-	TRBJ1-2	TGCGCCAGCAGCTTGGCGGCAGGTGTAGATGGCTACACCTTC	CASSLAAGVDGYTF
TRBV11-2	-	-	TRBJ2-7	TGTGCCAGGACTTCCCCCCTCTACGAGCAGTACTTC	CARTSPLYEQYF
TRBV28	-	-	TRBJ1-5	TGTGCCAGCAGAATGGCAGGTGGCAATCAGCCCCAGCATTTT	CASRMAGGNQPQHF
TRBV18	-	-	TRBJ2-7	TGTGCCAGCTCACCCTGGGACCGTCTGGACGAGCAGTACTTC	CASSPWDRLDEQYF
TRBV19	few	-	TRBJ1-4	TGTGCCAGTAGTATGATCGGGTGGAACCCCACTAATGAAAAACTGTTTTTT	CASSMIGWNPTNEKLFF
TRBV19	-	-	TRBJ2-2	TGTGCCAGTAGTATAGAGCGGACCGGGGAGCTGTTTTTT	CASSIERTGELFF
TRBV7-2	once	-	TRBJ2-7	TGTGCCAGCAGCTTAGAGGGGGGGAGCTCCTACGAGCAGTACTTC	CASSLEGGSSYEQYF
TRBV2	-	TRBD2	TRBJ2-1	TGTGCCAGCAGTGTTAGGACTAGCGGGGCGGGAGAGGGCGGAGATGAGCAGTTCTTC	CASSVRTSGAGEGGDEQFF
TRBV3-1/TRBV3-2	-	-	TRBJ1-4	TGTGCCAGCAGCCCCTCGGCAGTGACGAATGAAAAACTGTTTTTT	CASSPSAVTNEKLFF
TRBV5-6	-	-	TRBJ1-6	TGTGCCAGCAGCTTGGACAAGGTTTCACCCCTCCACTTT	CASSLDKVSPLHF
TRBV14	-	-	TRBJ1-2	TGTGCCAGCAGCCCCCTTAGACCAGGGGCTAACTATGGCTACACCTTC	CASSPLRPGANYGYTF
TRBV5-8	few	-	TRBJ1-1	TGTGCCAGCAGCTTTGCGGATGAAGCTTTCTTT	CASSFADEAFF
TRBV11-2	-	-	TRBJ2-7	TGTGCCAGCAGCGGACAGATTGGTGAGGCCGCCTACGAGCAGTACTTC	CASSGQIGEAAYEQYF
TRBV5-1	-	TRBD1	TRBJ1-1	TGCGCCAGCAGCTTGACAGGGGGCCGGGGGACTGAAGCTTTCTTT	CASSLTGGRGTEAFF
TRBV19	few	-	TRBJ2-1	TGTGCCAGTAGTATTGGTACTCCTCTCCCCTACAATGAGCAGTTCTTC	CASSIGTPLPYNEQFF
TRBV19	-	-	TRBJ2-2	TGTGCCAGTAGTAGAGTAGCAAGGGGTCCCGGGGAGCTGTTTTTT	CASSRVARGPGELFF
TRBV30	-	-	TRBJ2-2	TGTGCCTGGACGGGTCGGGACGCCGGGGAGCTGTTTTTT	CAWTGRDAGELFF
TRBV28	-	-	TRBJ1-2	TGTGCCAGCAGTGAAGCCGACAACTATGGCTACACCTTC	CASSEADNYGYTF